This TCR beta chain appears in the sequencing data of a study of blood T cell repertoires in COVID-19. Data came from immunoSEQ multiplex PCR; TCRdb stores just in-frame clones and leaves some out. The data show nearly 350,000 clones, with about 90% seen just once and less than 3.5% held by the top ten. Unmatched junction bases numbered 6, after V lost 4 bases and J lost 4 bases. The CDR3 loop spans 15 amino acids. Germline V gives CDR1 LGHNA, CDR2 YSLEER. The sequence was obtained from a woman aged 18-29 years who had recovered from COVID-19. Sequenced: peripheral blood. The V call is TRBV4-3, the J call TRBJ2-3, with TRBD1 matching 9 bases. Written as DNA, the CDR3 is TGCGCCAGCAGCCTTCGACAGGGGGGTCCAGATACGCAGTATTTT. Translation: CASSLRQGGPDTQYF.